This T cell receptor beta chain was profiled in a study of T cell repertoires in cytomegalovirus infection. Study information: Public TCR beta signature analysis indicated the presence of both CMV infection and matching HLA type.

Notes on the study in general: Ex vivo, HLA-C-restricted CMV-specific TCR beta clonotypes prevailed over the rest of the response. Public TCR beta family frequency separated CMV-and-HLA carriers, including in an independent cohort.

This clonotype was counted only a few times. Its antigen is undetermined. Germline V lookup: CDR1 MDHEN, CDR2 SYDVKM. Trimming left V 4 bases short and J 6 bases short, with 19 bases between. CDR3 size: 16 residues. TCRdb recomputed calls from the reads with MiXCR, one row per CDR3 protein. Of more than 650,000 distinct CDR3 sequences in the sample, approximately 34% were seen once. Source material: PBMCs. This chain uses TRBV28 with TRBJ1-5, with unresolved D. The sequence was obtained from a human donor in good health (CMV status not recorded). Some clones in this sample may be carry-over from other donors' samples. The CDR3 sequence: CASSSPRPGRSQPQHF. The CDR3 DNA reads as TGTGCCAGCAGTTCCCCCCGACCCGGCCGGAGTCAGCCCCAGCATTTT.